This TCR beta chain was captured in a study of T-cell reconstitution after alpha-beta-depleted transplantation in children. General study findings and limits: There were reportedly several hundred expanded graft clones from which alpha-beta T cells came about two months after transplant. Recipient T cells and thymic progenitors that survived were the source of the high TCRbeta diversity seen at day 60 in some patients.

This clonotype was counted between two and nine times. Antigen specificity is unknown. CDR3 size: 15 residues. J lost 0 bases, V lost 6 bases, and 3 bases had no gene match. CDR1 is SQVTM and CDR2 is ANQGSEA in the germline V gene. Unique molecular identifiers were incorporated into the prepared TCRbeta library. TCRdb recomputed calls from the PCR reads with MiXCR, one row per CDR3 protein. The sample has 450,000 to 550,000 distinct CDR3 sequences, approximately 10% seen once. V gene TRBV29-1 combines with J gene TRBJ2-1; 12 positions match TRBD2. This TCR was recovered from a female patient between 2 and 15 years old who had a stem cell transplant for aplastic anemia, so the T cells may come from the graft donor. The sample consisted of PBMCs, mostly from graft donor cells, taken 180 days after TCRalphabeta/CD19-depleted stem cell transplant. The CDR3 DNA sequence: TGCAGCGTGACTAGCGGGAGAATCTCCTACAATGAGCAGTTCTTC. Translated, it gives CSVTSGRISYNEQFF.